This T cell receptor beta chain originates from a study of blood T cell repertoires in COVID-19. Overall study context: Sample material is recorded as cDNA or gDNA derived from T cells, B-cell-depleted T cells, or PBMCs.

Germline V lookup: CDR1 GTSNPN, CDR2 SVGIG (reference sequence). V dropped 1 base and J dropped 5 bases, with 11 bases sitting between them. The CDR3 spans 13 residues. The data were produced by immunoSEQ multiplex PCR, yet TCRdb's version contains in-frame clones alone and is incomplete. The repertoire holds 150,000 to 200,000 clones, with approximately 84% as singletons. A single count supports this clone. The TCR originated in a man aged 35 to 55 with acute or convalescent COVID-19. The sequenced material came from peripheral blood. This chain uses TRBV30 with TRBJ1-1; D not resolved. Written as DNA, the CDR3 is TGTGCCTGGAGTGGGTCAGAGACTACTGAAGCTTTCTTT. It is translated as CAWSGSETTEAFF.